This TCR beta chain comes out of a study of T-cell reconstitution after alpha-beta-depleted transplantation in children. Using unique molecular identifiers, the investigators prepared the TCRbeta library. Via MiXCR, TCRdb re-called the PCR reads, giving one row per CDR3 protein. The table lists 200,000 to 300,000 distinct CDR3 sequences, about 11% of them singletons. In its sample, this clonotype was seen many times. V lost 3 bases and J lost 9, with 12 bases in between. Germline assignment: CDR1 GTSNPN and CDR2 SVGIG (reference sequence). CDR3 length equals 13 residues. The chain combines TRBV30 with TRBJ1-6; D not resolved. This clonotype was obtained from a human donor who donated a stem cell graft to a child with acute lymphoblastic leukemia. Sequenced here: PBMCs from the stem cell graft donor, sampled from the stem cell graft. The CDR3 here is CAWRPGGSSPLHF. CDR3 nucleotides: TGTGCCTGGAGACCGGGCGGGAGTTCACCCCTCCACTTT.